The entry below describes one TCR beta chain. The data derive from a study of blood T cell repertoires in COVID-19. The overall study: Donors in the United States, Italy and Spain gave samples during acute or convalescent COVID-19.

Authors' methods: It was from reference gene primer amplification that nucleated cell counts were estimated. TCRdb's table, derived via immunoSEQ multiplex PCR, lists solely in-frame clones and lacks some. That table supplies the V and J calls and clone size; D and trimming were determined from the DNA. The repertoire consists of about 220,000 clones, with approximately 85% occurring once and the leading ten covering 2.4%. Trimming pared 7 bases from V and 6 bases from J, leaving 25 bases between. Per germline, CDR1 WNHNN and CDR2 SYGVQD (reference sequence). The CDR3 runs to 16 residues. The sequence was collected from a woman in her 70s with COVID-19, enrolled during active disease. The rearrangement links TRBV10-1 to TRBJ2-7; weak D call: TRBD1 (5 bases). The sequenced sample was peripheral blood. The CDR3 DNA sequence: TGCGCCAGCATCCGCCGCCCCCGTGACAGAGCCTCCGAGCAGTACTTC. Translated, it gives CASIRRPRDRASEQYF.